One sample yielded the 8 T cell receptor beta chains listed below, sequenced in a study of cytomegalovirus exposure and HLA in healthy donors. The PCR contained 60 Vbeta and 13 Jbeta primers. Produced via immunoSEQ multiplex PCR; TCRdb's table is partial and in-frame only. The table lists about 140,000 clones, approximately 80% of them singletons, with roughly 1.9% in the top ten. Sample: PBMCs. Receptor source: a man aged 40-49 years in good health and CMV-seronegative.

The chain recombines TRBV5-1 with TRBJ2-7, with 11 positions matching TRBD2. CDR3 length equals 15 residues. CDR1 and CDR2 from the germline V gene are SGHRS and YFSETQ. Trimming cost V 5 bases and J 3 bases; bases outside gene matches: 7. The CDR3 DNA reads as TGCGCCAGCAGACCTGGACTAGCGGGCGACTACGAGCAGTACTTC. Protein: CASRPGLAGDYEQYF.

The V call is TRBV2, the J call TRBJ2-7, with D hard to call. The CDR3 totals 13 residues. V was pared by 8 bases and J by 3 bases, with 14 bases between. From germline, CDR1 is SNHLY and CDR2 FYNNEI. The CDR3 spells CASGTGFFYEQYF. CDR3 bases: TGTGCCAGCGGAACGGGTTTCTTCTACGAGCAGTACTTC.

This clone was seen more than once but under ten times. The chain's CDR3 is CASSQAFHRNTGELFF. CDR3 nucleotides: TGTGCCAGCAGCCAAGCATTTCACAGGAACACCGGGGAGCTGTTTTTT. V is TRBV14 and J is TRBJ2-2; no clear D gene. CDR1 and CDR2 (germline): SGHDN, FVKESK. The germline V and J ends were trimmed by 1 base and 1 base, with 10 bases remaining between them. The CDR3 consists of 16 residues.

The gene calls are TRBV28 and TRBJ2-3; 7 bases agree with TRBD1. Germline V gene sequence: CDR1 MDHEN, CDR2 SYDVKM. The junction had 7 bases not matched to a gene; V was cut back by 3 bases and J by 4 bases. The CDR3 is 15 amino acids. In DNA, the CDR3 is TGTGCCAGCAGTTTCCCAGCAGGGGGATCAGATACGCAGTATTTT. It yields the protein CASSFPAGGSDTQYF.

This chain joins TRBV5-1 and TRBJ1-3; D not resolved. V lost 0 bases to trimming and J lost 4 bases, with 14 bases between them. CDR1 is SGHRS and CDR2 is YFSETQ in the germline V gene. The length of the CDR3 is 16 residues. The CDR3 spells CASSLAGVLAGNTIYF. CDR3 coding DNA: TGCGCCAGCAGCTTGGCCGGGGTCCTTGCGGGAAACACCATATATTTT. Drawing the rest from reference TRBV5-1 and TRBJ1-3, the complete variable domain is KAGVTQTPRYLIKTRGQQVTLSCSPISGHRSVSWYQQTPGQGLQFLFEYFSETQRNKGNFPGRFSGRQFSNSRSEMNVSTLELGDSALYLCASSLAGVLAGNTIYFGEGSWLTVV.

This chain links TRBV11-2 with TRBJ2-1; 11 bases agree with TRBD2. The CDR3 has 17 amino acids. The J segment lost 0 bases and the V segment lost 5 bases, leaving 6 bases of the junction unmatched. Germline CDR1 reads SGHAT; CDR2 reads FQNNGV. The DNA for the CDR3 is TGTGCCAGCAGCAGACCGACTAGCGGGATCTCCTACAATGAGCAGTTCTTC. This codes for CASSRPTSGISYNEQFF.

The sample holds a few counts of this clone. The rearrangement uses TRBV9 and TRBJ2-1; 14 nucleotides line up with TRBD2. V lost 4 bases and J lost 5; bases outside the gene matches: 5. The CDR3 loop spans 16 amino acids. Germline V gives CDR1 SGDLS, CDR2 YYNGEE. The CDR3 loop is CASSPRLAGGNNEQFF. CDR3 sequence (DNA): TGTGCCAGCAGCCCCCGACTAGCGGGGGGGAACAATGAGCAGTTCTTC. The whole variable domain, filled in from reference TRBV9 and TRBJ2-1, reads DSGVTQTPKHLITATGQRVTLRCSPRSGDLSVYWYQQSLDQGLQFLIQYYNGEERAKGNILERFSAQQFPDLHSELNLSSLELGDSALYFCASSPRLAGGNNEQFFGPGTRLTVL.

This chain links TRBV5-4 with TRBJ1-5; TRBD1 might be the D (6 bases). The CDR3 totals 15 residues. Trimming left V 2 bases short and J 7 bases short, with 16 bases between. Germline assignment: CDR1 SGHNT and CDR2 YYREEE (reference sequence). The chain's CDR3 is CASSLDEGRGQPQHF. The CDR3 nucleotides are TGTGCCAGCAGCTTAGATGAGGGGAGGGGGCAGCCCCAGCATTTT.